This TCR beta chain was observed in a study of glioma-infiltrating T cells. Using RNA template, CDR3s of TCR alpha and beta were amplified with iRepertoire arm-PCR. TCRdb used MiXCR to reprocess the multiplex PCR reads, holding one entry per CDR3 protein. The sample contains under 200,000 distinct CDR3 sequences, over 40% of which appear only once. Between the trimmed V and J ends, which lost 0 bases and 1 base, there was a span of 11 bases. This CDR3 spans 15 amino acids. Germline CDR1 reads DFQATT; CDR2 reads SNEGSKA (reference sequence). Overall study findings and caveats: Only very few CDR3 sequences appeared in both tissue and blood.

This clonotype was seen many times. Its antigen is not known. This TCR was recovered from a human donor with low-grade glioma or glioblastoma, undergoing nonglioma brain surgery, or in good health (not recorded which). The chain links TRBV20-1 to TRBJ2-3, with no clear D. Sequencing was carried out using glioma tissue, nonneoplastic brain tissue, or PBMCs (not recorded which). DNA of the CDR3: TGCAGTGCTAGAGATACGACGGGCCGCACAGATACGCAGTATTTT. Protein product: CSARDTTGRTDTQYF.